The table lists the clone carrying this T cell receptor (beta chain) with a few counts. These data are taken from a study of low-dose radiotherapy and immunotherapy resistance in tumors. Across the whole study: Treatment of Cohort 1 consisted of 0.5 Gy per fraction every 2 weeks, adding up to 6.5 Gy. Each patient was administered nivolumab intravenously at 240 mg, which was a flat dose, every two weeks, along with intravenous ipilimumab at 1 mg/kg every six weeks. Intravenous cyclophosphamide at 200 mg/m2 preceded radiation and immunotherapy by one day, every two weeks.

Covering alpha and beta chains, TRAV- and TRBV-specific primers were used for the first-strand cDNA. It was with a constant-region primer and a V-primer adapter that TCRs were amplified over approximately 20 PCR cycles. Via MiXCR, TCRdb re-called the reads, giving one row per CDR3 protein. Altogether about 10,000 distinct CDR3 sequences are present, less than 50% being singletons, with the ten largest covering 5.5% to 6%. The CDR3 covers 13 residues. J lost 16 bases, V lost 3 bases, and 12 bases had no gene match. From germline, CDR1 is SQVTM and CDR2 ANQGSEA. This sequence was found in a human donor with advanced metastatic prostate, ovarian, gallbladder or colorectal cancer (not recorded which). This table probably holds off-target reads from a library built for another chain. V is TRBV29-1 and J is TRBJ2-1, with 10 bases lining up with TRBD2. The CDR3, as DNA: TGCAGCGTTGAGCCCGGGACTAGCGTCGGTTCCTTCTTC. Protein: CSVEPGTSVGSFF.